A selection of T cell receptor beta chains follows, all from one sample in a study of cytomegalovirus exposure and HLA in healthy donors. The protocol was immunoSEQ multiplex PCR, while the TCRdb copy is restricted to in-frame clones and leaves out a portion. The table includes 100,000 to 150,000 clones, 80% detected once. The specimen was PBMCs. Receptors were obtained from a woman between 40 and 55 years old in good health and CMV-seronegative. CDR3s include the opening cysteine and the closing phenylalanine or tryptophan. A D gene is named only where the DNA matches it firmly. A clone size is listed for some rows: how often the clone was seen (once, few, many), or a class if it is expanded.

v_gene,d_gene,abundance,j_gene,CDR3nt,CDR3aa
TRBV27,.,few,TRBJ1-6,TGTGCCAGCAGTCTTAAAGAGCATTCACCCCTCCACTTT,CASSLKEHSPLHF
TRBV28,TRBD2,.,TRBJ2-1,TGTGCCAGCAGTTTAATCGGGAGGGGGTACAATGAGCAGTTCTTC,CASSLIGRGYNEQFF
TRBV5-1,.,.,TRBJ1-1,TGCGCCAGCAGTCGAATTGTCGACAGACGGAACACTGAAGCTTTCTTT,CASSRIVDRRNTEAFF
TRBV29-1,.,.,TRBJ1-1,TGCAGCTCACATAGTCCGGGAGATAGGGCTGAAGCTTTCTTT,CSSHSPGDRAEAFF
TRBV2,.,.,TRBJ2-5,TGTGCCAGCAGCCGCTCCGGGATCCAAGAGACCCAGTACTTC,CASSRSGIQETQYF
TRBV27,TRBD1,.,TRBJ1-2,TGTGCCAGCAGTACGACAGGGAACTATGGCTACACCTTC,CASSTTGNYGYTF
TRBV5-1,TRBD2,.,TRBJ2-3,TGCGCCAGCAGCTTGGTGGCTAGCGGGACCTCTAGCACAGATACGCAGTATTTT,CASSLVASGTSSTDTQYF
TRBV15,.,.,TRBJ1-1,TGTGCCACCAGCAGAGCAAGGGGAAATGAAGCTTTCTTT,CATSRARGNEAFF
TRBV19,.,.,TRBJ1-2,TGTGCCAGTAGTAACCCCGACAAAGGCTATGGCTACACCTTC,CASSNPDKGYGYTF
TRBV28,TRBD1,.,TRBJ1-4,TGTGCCAGCAGTTTACTAGACAGGGCCGGCGAAAAACTGTTTTTT,CASSLLDRAGEKLFF
TRBV5-1,TRBD1,.,TRBJ1-6,TGCGCCAGCAGCTTGAACGCGGCTTCGGGACAGGGGGCCTCCCTCCACTTT,CASSLNAASGQGASLHF
TRBV7-7,TRBD2,.,TRBJ2-1,TGTGCTAGCAGCTCTAGCGGGGGGGTGGGCAATGAGCAGTTCTTC,CASSSSGGVGNEQFF
TRBV7-3,TRBD2,.,TRBJ2-2,TGTGCCAGCAGCTCCCCCCCGGGACTAGTGGGGGAGGGGACCGGGGAGCTGTTTTTT,CASSSPPGLVGEGTGELFF
TRBV7-3,.,.,TRBJ2-7,TGTGCCAGCAGCGCCGGGGGACCCCAGTACTTC,CASSAGGPQYF
TRBV29-1,TRBD2,.,TRBJ2-4,TGCAGCGTCCATCTCGGGGGGGCCAAAAACATTCAGTACTTC,CSVHLGGAKNIQYF
TRBV7-8,.,few,TRBJ1-4,TGTGCCAGCAGCTACAGAGAGCCTAATGAAAAACTGTTTTTT,CASSYREPNEKLFF
TRBV9,.,.,TRBJ2-2,TGTGCCAGCAGGGCAGGGGCGAACACCGGGGAGCTGTTTTTT,CASRAGANTGELFF
TRBV7-8,.,.,TRBJ2-5,TGTGCCAGCAGCAAGACAGTTCAAGAGACCCAGTACTTC,CASSKTVQETQYF
TRBV6-6,TRBD1,few,TRBJ1-6,TGTGCCAGCAGGTCGACAGGGGGTTCACCCCTCCACTTT,CASRSTGGSPLHF
TRBV5-6,.,.,TRBJ2-5,TGTGCCAGCAGCTTGGAACAGGGGGGAGGGCAAGAGACCCAGTACTTC,CASSLEQGGGQETQYF
TRBV7-6,TRBD2,.,TRBJ2-7,TGTGCCAGCAGCCCAAGCGGGGGAGACTTCTACGAGCAGTACTTC,CASSPSGGDFYEQYF
TRBV7-3,.,.,TRBJ2-3,TGTGCCAGCGCCTTCGAGGGCGGTACGCAGTATTTT,CASAFEGGTQYF
TRBV15,TRBD2,few,TRBJ2-7,TGTGCCACCAGCAGAGGGCTAGCGGGGGACTCCTACGAGCAGTACTTC,CATSRGLAGDSYEQYF
TRBV27,.,.,TRBJ1-4,TGTGCCAGCAGTTTAACGCCAAGGGGGGAAAAACTGTTTTTT,CASSLTPRGEKLFF
TRBV27,.,.,TRBJ1-2,TGTGCCAGCAGCCCGGGCGGGGGCGGCTACACCTTC,CASSPGGGGYTF
TRBV7-9,.,.,TRBJ1-1,TGTTCCAGCAGCTTTGGCAGGGGAGAAGCTTTCTTT,CSSSFGRGEAFF
TRBV7-9,.,few,TRBJ1-1,TGTTCCAGCAGCTCCGAAGGATTGAGGCACACTGAAGCTTTCTTT,CSSSSEGLRHTEAFF
TRBV6-1,TRBD1,once,TRBJ2-7,TGTGCCACCCGGGACAGGGGATTCTACGAGCAGTACTTC,CATRDRGFYEQYF
TRBV9,TRBD1,.,TRBJ2-7,TGTGCCAGCAGCTCCCGGGACAGGGGGCCCGAGCAGTACTTC,CASSSRDRGPEQYF
TRBV2,.,.,TRBJ1-1,TGTGCCAGCCTCAGGGGAACTGAAGCTTTCTTT,CASLRGTEAFF